This T cell receptor beta chain is drawn from a study of blood T cell repertoires in COVID-19. Overall study context: Material from acute and convalescent COVID-19 was sourced from the United States, Italy and Spain. T cells, B-cell-depleted T cells, or PBMCs provided the cDNA or gDNA that served as material.

As originally analysed: The assay estimated nucleated cells by amplifying reference gene primers. Clones were sequenced by immunoSEQ multiplex PCR, and TCRdb holds only the in-frame ones, with some missing. V, J and clone size derive from that table, while D and trimming were established from the DNA sequence. The table lists some 450,000 clones, about 91% of them singletons, with about 12% in the top ten. The CDR3 is made up of 15 amino acids. Germline V gene data show CDR1 as MNHEY and CDR2 as SVGAGI. Trimming at V came to 6 bases and at J to 7 bases, leaving 11 bases not matched to a gene. The sequencing sample was made of peripheral blood. The J gene is TRBJ1-4, the V gene TRBV6-5; TRBD1 matches at 7 bases. This clonotype was obtained from a woman between 45 and 60 years old with COVID-19, enrolled during active disease. The DNA of the CDR3 is TGTGCCAGCAGACCATCGACAGGGTCCGTTGAAAAACTGTTTTTT. Amino acid sequence: CASRPSTGSVEKLFF.